The 20 T cell receptor beta chains below all came from one sample that was sequenced in a study of cytomegalovirus exposure and HLA in healthy donors (TCRdb year 2017). The library was built by means of the immunoSEQ multiplex PCR assay. Held by TCRdb, this immuneACCESS table contains in-frame sequences only and omits some clones. Under half of the omission traces to an unresolved V gene where checked; the cause of the rest is unknown. Counted in this sample were more than 55,000 clones; around 90% of them appeared once. The ten biggest clones cover 2.5% to 3.5% of the sample. The specimen was PBMCs. The receptors come from a man younger than 30 in good health and CMV-seronegative.

The chain links TRBV2 to TRBJ2-5, with 8 bases aligning to TRBD2. The CDR3 is 15 amino acids. The V segment lost 7 bases and the J segment 6 bases; nucleotides outside the gene matches: 13. Germline lookup yields CDR1 SNHLY and CDR2 FYNNEI. The CDR3: CASIMGLSGSKTQYF. As DNA, the CDR3 is TGTGCCAGCATAATGGGGCTAAGCGGGAGTAAGACCCAGTACTTC.

V is TRBV10-1 and J is TRBJ1-2; tentative D call: TRBD1 (5 bases). V was clipped by 1 base and J by 4 bases, with 19 bases between them. Per the germline V gene, CDR1 is WNHNN and CDR2 is SYGVQD (reference sequence). The CDR3 contains 17 residues. The CDR3 here is CASSEWSGGDGGYGYTF. The CDR3 coding sequence is TGCGCCAGCAGTGAGTGGTCCGGGGGGGATGGGGGCTATGGCTACACCTTC.

The rearrangement uses TRBV5-8 and TRBJ2-1, with D tentatively TRBD1 (6 bases). The germline CDR1 and CDR2 sequences are SGHTS and YDEGEE. The CDR3 is 16 amino acids. Trimming took off 3 bases at V and 5 bases at J, with 18 bases between the two ends. This CDR3 reads CASSSPLRTVDNEQFF. CDR3 DNA sequence: TGTGCCAGCAGCTCCCCCTTGAGGACAGTAGACAATGAGCAGTTCTTC.

This sequence joins TRBV6-6 and TRBJ1-4, with D perhaps matching TRBD1 (5 bases). V lost 4 bases and J lost 5, with 17 bases in between. This CDR3 is built from 16 residues. Germline assignment: CDR1 MNHNY and CDR2 SVGAGI (reference sequence). The CDR3, as DNA: TGTGCCAGCAGTTTCCACCCCGGGGGGGTAAATGAAAAACTGTTTTTT. This gives the protein CASSFHPGGVNEKLFF.

The chain uses TRBV5-1 and TRBJ2-7, with 7 bases aligning to TRBD1. This CDR3 is 16 amino acids long. The V gene's germline CDR1 is SGHRS and CDR2 YFSETQ. Germline trimming cut 0 bases from V and 0 bases from J; bases unmatched to any gene: 6. CDR3 coding DNA: TGCGCCAGCAGCTTGGAATCAGGGACAGTCTCCTACGAGCAGTACTTC. Amino acids: CASSLESGTVSYEQYF.

V and J are TRBV11-3 and TRBJ2-3; D might be TRBD2 (6 bases). The CDR3 loop spans 14 amino acids. Trimming shortened V by 5 bases and J by 3 bases, and 12 bases separated the two germline ends. Germline loops: CDR1 SGHNT, CDR2 YENEEA. The CDR3 DNA follows: TGTGCCAGCAGCGGAGGGCCGACGACAGATACGCAGTATTTT. Translated, it gives CASSGGPTTDTQYF.

The chain carries TRBV9 and TRBJ2-5; 10 bases align to TRBD1. With V trimmed by 3 bases and J by 4 bases, 9 bases remained unmatched. Germline V gives CDR1 SGDLS, CDR2 YYNGEE. This CDR3 contains 16 residues. CDR3 amino acids: CASSAGGGQGTETQYF. For the CDR3, the DNA is TGTGCCAGCAGCGCAGGGGGGGGACAGGGGACAGAGACCCAGTACTTC.

The CDR3 sequence is CASHGDSNTGELFF. CDR3 nucleotide sequence: TGTGCCAGCCACGGGGACTCCAACACCGGGGAGCTGTTTTTT. The chain joins TRBV5-4 to TRBJ2-2; the D gene is possibly TRBD2 (6 bases). The V end lost 7 bases, the J end lost 2 bases, and 12 bases lay between the germline ends. The CDR3 runs 14 residues. Germline V gene data show CDR1 as SGHNT and CDR2 as YYREEE (reference sequence). Full variable domain (missing parts from reference TRBV5-4 and TRBJ2-2): ETGVTQSPTHLIKTRGQQVTLRCSSQSGHNTVSWYQQALGQGPQFIFQYYREEENGRGNFPPRFSGLQFPNYSSELNVNALELDDSALYLCASHGDSNTGELFFGEGSRLTVL.

The chain links TRBV28 to TRBJ2-5; D may be TRBD2 (5 bases). Germline V CDR1 and CDR2: MDHEN, SYDVKM. V was clipped by 5 bases and J by 5 bases, with 15 bases between them. CDR3 length: 14 amino acids. The CDR3 nucleotides read TGTGCCAGCAGTCGCCAACATCGGAGGGAGACCCAGTACTTC. Translated, it gives CASSRQHRRETQYF.

V and J are TRBV6-5 and TRBJ2-3; TRBD2 matches at 8 bases. Germline loops: CDR1 MNHEY, CDR2 SVGAGI. J lost 2 bases, V lost 6 bases, and 4 bases had no gene match. The CDR3 sequence is 14 residues long. This CDR3 reads CASRSGRLTDTQYF. CDR3 coding DNA: TGTGCCAGCAGGAGCGGGAGACTCACAGATACGCAGTATTTT.

CDR3 sequence: CASTGPTYEQYF. CDR3 sequence (DNA): TGTGCCAGTACTGGGCCCACCTACGAGCAGTACTTC. V is TRBV19 and J is TRBJ2-7; D is ambiguous. The V end lost 7 bases, the J end lost 2 bases, and 9 bases lay between the germline ends. The CDR3 is 12 amino acids. Germline CDR1 is LNHDA and CDR2 is SQIVND (reference sequence).

The rearrangement joins TRBV4-1 to TRBJ1-1; 8 nucleotides line up with TRBD1. From germline, CDR1 is MGHRA and CDR2 YSYEKL. CDR3 length: 15 residues. Trimming at V came to 4 bases and at J to 4 bases, leaving 8 bases not matched to a gene. The CDR3 is CASSPGQGRGTEAFF. As DNA, the CDR3 is TGCGCCAGCAGCCCCGGACAGGGAAGAGGCACTGAAGCTTTCTTT.

V usage is TRBV18 and J usage is TRBJ1-1; no reliable D call. Trimming stripped 2 bases from V and 5 bases from J, with 6 bases between. The CDR3 contains 12 residues. Per the germline V gene, CDR1 is KGHSH and CDR2 is LQKENI. CDR3 in DNA: TGTGCCAGCTCACCAGAGAGGACTGAAGCTTTCTTT. The encoded protein is CASSPERTEAFF.

This chain links TRBV4-2 with TRBJ1-3, with a weak D call TRBD1 (5 bases). Germline V lookup: CDR1 LGHNA, CDR2 YNFKEQ. Deletions cut 0 bases from V and 4 bases from J, with 13 bases between. This CDR3 spans 16 amino acids. CDR3 sequence reads: CASSQDIAGPGNTIYF. The CDR3 nucleotides read TGTGCCAGCAGCCAAGATATAGCAGGGCCAGGAAACACCATATATTTT.

The chain combines TRBV27 with TRBJ2-7; no clear D gene. The V end lost 3 bases, the J end lost 6 bases, and 6 bases lay between the germline ends. Germline loops: CDR1 MNHEY, CDR2 SMNVEV (reference sequence). The CDR3 runs 11 residues. The CDR3: CASSFGLEQYF. The CDR3, as DNA: TGTGCCAGCAGTTTTGGGCTCGAGCAGTACTTC.

This clone was recorded once. V usage is TRBV6-5 and J usage is TRBJ2-7; unclear D gene. The CDR3 has 15 residues. Trimming pared 0 bases from V and 1 base from J, leaving 10 bases between. Germline lookup yields CDR1 MNHEY and CDR2 SVGAGI. The CDR3 protein is CASSYSSGGSYEQYF. The CDR3 nucleotides read TGTGCCAGCAGTTACTCGAGTGGCGGTTCCTACGAGCAGTACTTC.

The CDR3 nucleotides are TGTGCCAGCAGCCCCCGGGACAGGGGGCGTACCGCGAACACCGGGGAGCTGTTTTTT. The encoded protein is CASSPRDRGRTANTGELFF. V usage is TRBV14 and J usage is TRBJ2-2; 12 bases agree with TRBD1. V shed 4 bases and J 0 bases; nucleotides not matched to a gene: 9. This CDR3 is 19 amino acids long. CDR1 is SGHDN and CDR2 is FVKESK in the germline V gene.

V gene TRBV19 combines with J gene TRBJ1-2; D ambiguous. With 6 bases removed from V and 8 bases from J, the gap between germline ends came to 19 bases. The CDR3 totals 14 residues. Germline V gives CDR1 LNHDA, CDR2 SQIVND (reference sequence). The CDR3 protein is CASSRRGEERGYTF. CDR3 bases: TGTGCCAGTAGCCGACGGGGAGAGGAGAGGGGCTACACCTTC. The full variable domain, in which reference TRBV19 and TRBJ1-2 provide the parts outside the CDR3, is DGGITQSPKYLFRKEGQNVTLSCEQNLNHDAMYWYRQDPGQGLRLIYYSQIVNDFQKGDIAEGYSVSREKKESFPLTVTSAQKNPTAFYLCASSRRGEERGYTFGSGTRLTVV.

V gene TRBV19 combines with J gene TRBJ2-3, with TRBD2 matching over 11 bases. Germline V CDR1 and CDR2: LNHDA, SQIVND (reference sequence). V dropped 7 bases and J dropped 4; count of bases not matched to a gene: 7. The CDR3 totals 15 residues. CDR3 protein: CASKVTSGSSDTQYF. CDR3 bases: TGTGCCAGTAAAGTCACTAGCGGGAGTTCAGATACGCAGTATTTT. The variable domain in full, with the rest retrieved from reference TRBV19 and TRBJ2-3, is DGGITQSPKYLFRKEGQNVTLSCEQNLNHDAMYWYRQDPGQGLRLIYYSQIVNDFQKGDIAEGYSVSREKKESFPLTVTSAQKNPTAFYLCASKVTSGSSDTQYFGPGTRLTVL.

The chain is built from TRBV11-2 and TRBJ2-7, with TRBD2 matching over 7 bases. The CDR3 loop spans 15 amino acids. Germline-derived CDR1 and CDR2 are SGHAT and FQNNGV. The ends lost 0 bases at V and 0 bases at J; junction bases unmatched: 2. In nucleotides, the CDR3 is TGTGCCAGCAGCTTAGATCGGGACTACTCCTACGAGCAGTACTTC. This gives the protein CASSLDRDYSYEQYF.